This TCR beta chain was identified during a study of post-analysis software for immune sequencing data. J lost 3 bases, V lost 3 bases, and 5 bases had no gene match. The CDR3 has 16 amino acids. The V gene's germline CDR1 is WNHNN and CDR2 SYGVQD (reference sequence). Study results and limitations: Comparison with controls showed significantly lower normalized Chao1 diversity in multiple sclerosis patients. Controls had lower frequencies than patients of 4 or 5 TRBV segments, which included TRBV5-6, TRBV5-1 and TRBV20-1.

Comment on this clonotype: The antigen is unknown.

Carried by the TCR beta cDNA libraries were unique molecular identifiers. cDNA molecules numbering some 500,000 came from approximately 1 to 10 million T cells. TCRdb re-analysed the PCR reads in MiXCR, keeping a single row per CDR3 protein. The repertoire holds approximately 630,000 distinct CDR3 sequences, around 64% seen once, with about 11% in the top ten. The material sequenced was blood. V usage is TRBV10-1 and J usage is TRBJ2-3; 11 nucleotides agree with TRBD2. The receptor was derived from a girl between 2 and 10 years old with multiple sclerosis. In DNA form, the CDR3 reads TGCGCCAGCAGTGATAGCGGGAGGGCGACAACAGATACGCAGTATTTT. Protein sequence: CASSDSGRATTDTQYF.